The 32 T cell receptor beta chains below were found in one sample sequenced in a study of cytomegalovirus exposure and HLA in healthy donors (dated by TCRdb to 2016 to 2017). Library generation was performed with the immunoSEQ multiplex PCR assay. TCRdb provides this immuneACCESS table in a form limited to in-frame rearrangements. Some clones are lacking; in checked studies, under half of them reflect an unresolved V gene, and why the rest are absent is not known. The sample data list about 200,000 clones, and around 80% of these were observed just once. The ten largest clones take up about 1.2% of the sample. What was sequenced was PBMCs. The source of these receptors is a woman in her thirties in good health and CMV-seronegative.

CDR3 loop: CASSPGHQGEQYF. The CDR3 DNA is TGTGCCAGCTCACCCGGACATCAGGGCGAGCAGTACTTC. The V and J genes are TRBV6-5 and TRBJ2-7; tentatively, D is TRBD1 (5 bases). V lost 8 bases and J lost 6, with 17 bases in between. Germline-derived CDR1 and CDR2 are MNHEY and SVGAGI. CDR3 length equals 13 residues.

The DNA of the CDR3 is TGTGCCAGCAGCTTAGGACTGACGTTCCAAGAGACCCAGTACTTC. Amino acids: CASSLGLTFQETQYF. The V call is TRBV7-7, the J call TRBJ2-5; D remains ambiguous. V was pared by 1 base and J by 1 base, with 10 bases between. This CDR3 region has 15 residues. Germline loops: CDR1 SSHAT, CDR2 FNYEAQ (reference sequence).

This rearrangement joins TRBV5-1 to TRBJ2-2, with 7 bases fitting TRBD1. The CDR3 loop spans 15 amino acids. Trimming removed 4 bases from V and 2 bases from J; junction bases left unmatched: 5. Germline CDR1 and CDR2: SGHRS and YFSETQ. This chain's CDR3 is CASSQRDSNTGELFF. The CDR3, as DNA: TGCGCCAGCAGCCAGAGGGACAGCAACACCGGGGAGCTGTTTTTT.

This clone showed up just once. The CDR3 protein is CASILTVSSYEQYF. In DNA form, the CDR3 reads TGTGCCAGCATTCTAACAGTTTCCTCCTACGAGCAGTACTTC. The gene calls are TRBV6-1 and TRBJ2-7; unclear D gene. Germline V gene data show CDR1 as MNHNS and CDR2 as SASEGT. With 7 bases removed from V and 0 bases from J, the gap between germline ends came to 13 bases. CDR3 size: 14 residues.

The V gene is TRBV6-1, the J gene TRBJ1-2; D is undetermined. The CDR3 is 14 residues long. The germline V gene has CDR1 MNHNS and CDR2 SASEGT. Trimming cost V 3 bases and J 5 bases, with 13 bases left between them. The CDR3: CASSEGSTLYGYTF. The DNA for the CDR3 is TGTGCCAGCAGTGAGGGCAGTACATTATATGGCTACACCTTC.

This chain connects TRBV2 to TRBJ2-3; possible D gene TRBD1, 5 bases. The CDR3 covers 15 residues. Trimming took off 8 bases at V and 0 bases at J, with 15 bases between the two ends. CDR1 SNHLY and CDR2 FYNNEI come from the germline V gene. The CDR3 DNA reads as TGTGCCAGCCCCAAGGGGCAGGGTAGCACAGATACGCAGTATTTT. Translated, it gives CASPKGQGSTDTQYF.

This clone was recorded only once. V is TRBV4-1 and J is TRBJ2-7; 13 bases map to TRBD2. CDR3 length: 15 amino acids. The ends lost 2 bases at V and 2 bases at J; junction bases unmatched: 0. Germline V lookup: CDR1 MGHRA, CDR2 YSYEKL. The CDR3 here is CASSQTSGGAYEQYF. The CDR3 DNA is TGCGCCAGCAGCCAAACTAGCGGGGGGGCCTACGAGCAGTACTTC.

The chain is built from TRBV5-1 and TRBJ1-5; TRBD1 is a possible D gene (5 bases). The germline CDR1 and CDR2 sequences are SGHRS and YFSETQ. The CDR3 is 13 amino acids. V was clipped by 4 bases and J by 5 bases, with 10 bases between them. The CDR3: CASSPRGDQPQHF. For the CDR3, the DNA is TGCGCCAGCAGCCCCCGGGGGGATCAGCCCCAGCATTTT.

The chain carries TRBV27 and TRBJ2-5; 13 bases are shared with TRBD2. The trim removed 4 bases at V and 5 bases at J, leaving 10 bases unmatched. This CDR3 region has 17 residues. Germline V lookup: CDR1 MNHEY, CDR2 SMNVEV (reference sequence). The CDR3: CASSSSGLAGVVETQYF. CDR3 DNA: TGTGCCAGCAGTTCCTCCGGACTAGCGGGGGTGGTGGAGACCCAGTACTTC.

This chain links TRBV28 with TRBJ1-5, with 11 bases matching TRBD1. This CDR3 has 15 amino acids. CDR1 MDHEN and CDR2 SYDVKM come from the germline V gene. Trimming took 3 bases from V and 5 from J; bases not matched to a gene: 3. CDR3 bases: TGTGCCAGCAGTTTCCGGGACAGGGGGGATCAGCCCCAGCATTTT. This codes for CASSFRDRGDQPQHF.

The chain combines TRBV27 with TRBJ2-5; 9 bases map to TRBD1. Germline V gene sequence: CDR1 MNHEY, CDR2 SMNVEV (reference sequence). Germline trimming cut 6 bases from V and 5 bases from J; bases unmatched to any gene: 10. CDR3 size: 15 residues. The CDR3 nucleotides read TGTGCCAGCAGGGGGCGGGGACAGGGATACGAGACCCAGTACTTC. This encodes CASRGRGQGYETQYF.

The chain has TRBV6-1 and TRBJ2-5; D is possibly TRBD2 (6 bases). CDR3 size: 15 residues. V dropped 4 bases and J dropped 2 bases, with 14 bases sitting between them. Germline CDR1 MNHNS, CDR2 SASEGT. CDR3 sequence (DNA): TGTGCCAGCAGTGCCCTAGGAGGGTCACAAGAGACCCAGTACTTC. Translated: CASSALGGSQETQYF.

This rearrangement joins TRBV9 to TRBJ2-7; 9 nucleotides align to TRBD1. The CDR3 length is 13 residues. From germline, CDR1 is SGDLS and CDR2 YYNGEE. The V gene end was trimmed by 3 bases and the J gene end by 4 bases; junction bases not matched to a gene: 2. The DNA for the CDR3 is TGTGCCAGCAGCGAGGACAGGGGTTACGAGCAGTACTTC. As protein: CASSEDRGYEQYF.

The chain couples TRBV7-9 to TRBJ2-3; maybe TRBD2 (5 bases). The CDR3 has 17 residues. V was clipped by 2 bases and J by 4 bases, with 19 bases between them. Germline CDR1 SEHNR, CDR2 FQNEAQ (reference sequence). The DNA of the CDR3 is TGTGCCAGCAGCTTATTGGACTCTAGCAAGGGCGCAGATACGCAGTATTTT. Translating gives CASSLLDSSKGADTQYF. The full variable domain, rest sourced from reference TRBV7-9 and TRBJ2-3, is DTGVSQNPRHKITKRGQNVTFRCDPISEHNRLYWYRQTLGQGPEFLTYFQNEAQLEKSRLLSDRFSAERPKGSFSTLEIQRTEQGDSAMYLCASSLLDSSKGADTQYFGPGTRLTVL.

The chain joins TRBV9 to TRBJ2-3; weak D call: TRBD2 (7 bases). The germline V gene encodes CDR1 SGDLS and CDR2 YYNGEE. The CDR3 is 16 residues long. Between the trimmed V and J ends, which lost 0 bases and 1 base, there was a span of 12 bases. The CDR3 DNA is TGTGCCAGCAGCGTAGTTGAGGGGGGGCGCACAGATACGCAGTATTTT. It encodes CASSVVEGGRTDTQYF.

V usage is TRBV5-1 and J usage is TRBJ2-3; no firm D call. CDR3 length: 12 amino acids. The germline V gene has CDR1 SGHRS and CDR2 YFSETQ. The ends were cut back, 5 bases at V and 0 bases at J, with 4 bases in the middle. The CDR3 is CASRASTDTQYF. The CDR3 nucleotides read TGCGCCAGCAGAGCTAGCACAGATACGCAGTATTTT.

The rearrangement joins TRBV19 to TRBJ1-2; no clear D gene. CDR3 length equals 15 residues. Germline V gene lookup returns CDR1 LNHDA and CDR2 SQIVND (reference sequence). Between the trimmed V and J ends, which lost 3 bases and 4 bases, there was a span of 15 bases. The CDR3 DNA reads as TGTGCCAGTAGTATCCAAGCGGGAAGCGCCTATGGCTACACCTTC. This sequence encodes CASSIQAGSAYGYTF.

In nucleotides, the CDR3 is TGTGCCAGCAGCAAGGGCCTCGGGAGCAGCCCCTACGAGCAGTACTTC. Its translation: CASSKGLGSSPYEQYF. The rearrangement joins TRBV21-1 to TRBJ2-7; the table gives TRBD2 as D, unverified against the DNA. TRBV21-1 corresponds to a pseudogene. The CDR3 runs 16 residues.

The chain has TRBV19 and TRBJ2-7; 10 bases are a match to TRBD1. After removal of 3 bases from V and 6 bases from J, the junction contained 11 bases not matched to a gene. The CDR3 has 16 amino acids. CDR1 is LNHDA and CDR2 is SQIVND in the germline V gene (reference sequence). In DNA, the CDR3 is TGTGCCAGTAGTATGCGATCCGGGACAGGGGCGCTCGAGCAGTACTTC. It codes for CASSMRSGTGALEQYF. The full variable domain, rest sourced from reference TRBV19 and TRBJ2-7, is DGGITQSPKYLFRKEGQNVTLSCEQNLNHDAMYWYRQDPGQGLRLIYYSQIVNDFQKGDIAEGYSVSREKKESFPLTVTSAQKNPTAFYLCASSMRSGTGALEQYFGPGTRLTVT.

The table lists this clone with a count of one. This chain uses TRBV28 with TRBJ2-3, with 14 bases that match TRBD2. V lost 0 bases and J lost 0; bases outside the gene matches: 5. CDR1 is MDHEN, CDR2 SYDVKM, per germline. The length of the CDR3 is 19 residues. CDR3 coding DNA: TGTGCCAGCAGTTTATGGGGACTAGCGGGGGCCCCTAGCACAGATACGCAGTATTTT. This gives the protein CASSLWGLAGAPSTDTQYF.

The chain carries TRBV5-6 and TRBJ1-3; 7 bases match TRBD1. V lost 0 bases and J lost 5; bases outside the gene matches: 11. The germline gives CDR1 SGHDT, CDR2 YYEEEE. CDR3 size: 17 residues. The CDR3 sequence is CASSLDRGAEYRNTIYF. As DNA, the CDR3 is TGTGCCAGCAGCTTGGACAGGGGTGCCGAATACCGAAACACCATATATTTT. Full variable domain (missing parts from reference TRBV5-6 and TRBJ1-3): DAGVTQSPTHLIKTRGQQVTLRCSPKSGHDTVSWYQQALGQGPQFIFQYYEEEERQRGNFPDRFSGHQFPNYSSELNVNALLLGDSALYLCASSLDRGAEYRNTIYFGEGSWLTVV.

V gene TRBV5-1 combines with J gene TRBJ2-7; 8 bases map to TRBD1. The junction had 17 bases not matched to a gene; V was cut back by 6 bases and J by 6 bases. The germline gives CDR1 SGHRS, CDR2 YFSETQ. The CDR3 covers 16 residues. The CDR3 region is CASTLAAGGSEGEQYF. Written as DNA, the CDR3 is TGCGCCAGCACCCTGGCGGCAGGGGGCTCTGAGGGCGAGCAGTACTTC.

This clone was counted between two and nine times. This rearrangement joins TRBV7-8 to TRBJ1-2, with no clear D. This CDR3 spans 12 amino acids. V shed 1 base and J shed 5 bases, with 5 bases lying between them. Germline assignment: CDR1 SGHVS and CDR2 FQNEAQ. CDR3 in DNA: TGTGCCAGCAGCTTAGACAGTTATGGCTACACCTTC. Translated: CASSLDSYGYTF.

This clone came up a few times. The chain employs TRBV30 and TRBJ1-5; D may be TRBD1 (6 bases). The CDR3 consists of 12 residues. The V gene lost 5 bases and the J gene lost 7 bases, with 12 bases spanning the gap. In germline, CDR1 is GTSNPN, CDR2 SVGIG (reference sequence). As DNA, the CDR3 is TGTGCCTGGGCTACAGGGTCCCAGCCCCAGCATTTT. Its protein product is CAWATGSQPQHF.

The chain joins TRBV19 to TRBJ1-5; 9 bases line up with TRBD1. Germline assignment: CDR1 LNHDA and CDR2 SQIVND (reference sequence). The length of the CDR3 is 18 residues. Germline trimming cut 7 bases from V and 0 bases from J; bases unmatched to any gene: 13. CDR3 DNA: TGTGCCAGTACCGGAGACAGGGGGACCGTCTATAGCAATCAGCCCCAGCATTTT. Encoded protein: CASTGDRGTVYSNQPQHF.

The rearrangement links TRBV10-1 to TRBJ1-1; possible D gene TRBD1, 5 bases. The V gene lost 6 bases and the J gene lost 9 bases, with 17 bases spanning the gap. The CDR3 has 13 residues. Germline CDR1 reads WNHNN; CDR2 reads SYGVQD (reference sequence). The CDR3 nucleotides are TGCGCCAGCAGCCCAGCAGGGTACACCAAAGCTTTCTTT. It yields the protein CASSPAGYTKAFF.

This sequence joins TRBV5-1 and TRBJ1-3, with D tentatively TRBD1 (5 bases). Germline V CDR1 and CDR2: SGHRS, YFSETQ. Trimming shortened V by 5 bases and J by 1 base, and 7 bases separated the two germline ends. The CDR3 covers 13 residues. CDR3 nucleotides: TGCGCCAGCAGTACAGGTTCTGGAAACACCATATATTTT. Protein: CASSTGSGNTIYF.

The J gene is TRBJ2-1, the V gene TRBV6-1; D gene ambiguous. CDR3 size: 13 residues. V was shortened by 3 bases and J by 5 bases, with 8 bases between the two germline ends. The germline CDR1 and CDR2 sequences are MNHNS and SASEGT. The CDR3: CASSEAENNEQFF. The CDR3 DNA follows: TGTGCCAGCAGTGAGGCAGAAAACAATGAGCAGTTCTTC.

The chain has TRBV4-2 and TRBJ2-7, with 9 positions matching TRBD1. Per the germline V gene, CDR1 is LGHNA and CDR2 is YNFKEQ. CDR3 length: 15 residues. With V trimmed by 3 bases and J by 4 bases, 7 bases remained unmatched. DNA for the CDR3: TGTGCCAGCAGCCAGGCGGACAGGGGAGGGTACGAGCAGTACTTC. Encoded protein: CASSQADRGGYEQYF.

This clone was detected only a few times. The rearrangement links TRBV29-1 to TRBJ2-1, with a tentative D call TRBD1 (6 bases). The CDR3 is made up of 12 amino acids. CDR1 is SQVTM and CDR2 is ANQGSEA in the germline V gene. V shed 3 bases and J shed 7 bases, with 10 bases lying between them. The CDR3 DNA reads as TGCAGCGTTGAGCAGGGGCCTAATGAGCAGTTCTTC. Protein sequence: CSVEQGPNEQFF.

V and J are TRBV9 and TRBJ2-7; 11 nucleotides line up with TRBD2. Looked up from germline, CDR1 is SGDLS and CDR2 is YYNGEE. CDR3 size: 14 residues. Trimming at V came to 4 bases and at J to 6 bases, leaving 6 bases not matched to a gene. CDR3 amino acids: CASSSSGGAGEQYF. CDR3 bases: TGTGCCAGCAGCAGTAGCGGGGGGGCTGGCGAGCAGTACTTC.

CDR3 amino acids: CASTETVNEKLFF. The CDR3 DNA sequence: TGTGCCAGCACTGAGACAGTTAATGAAAAACTGTTTTTT. The chain carries TRBV6-1 and TRBJ1-4, with D perhaps matching TRBD1 (5 bases). This CDR3 has 13 amino acids. V lost 7 bases and J 4 bases, leaving 10 bases between the germline ends. Germline CDR1 is MNHNS and CDR2 is SASEGT.